This record covers a single TCR beta chain. Attachment of unique molecular identifiers to individual cDNA molecules was performed in the library. TCRdb reprocessed the reads with MiXCR, giving one entry per CDR3 protein. The sample records 95,000 to 150,000 distinct CDR3 sequences, approximately 9% being singletons. Whole blood that had not been fractionated was the source of extracted total RNA. The data were taken from a study of human T cells and chemical hapten exposure. Sequencing was done on a sample of whole blood. The sequence derives from a human donor in good health. Some clones in this sample may be carry-over from other donors' samples.

The CDR3 region has the DNA TGTGCCAGCAGCCAAGGGGGGGCCTCTTCCTACGAGCAGTACTTC. It encodes CASSQGGASSYEQYF. The chain has TRBV14 and TRBJ2-7, with D possibly being TRBD1 or TRBD2 (6 bases each). The V gene's germline CDR1 is SGHDN and CDR2 FVKESK. Trimming took 1 base from V and 1 from J, leaving 11 bases between them. This CDR3 has 15 amino acids.